Detailed here is one TCR beta chain. These data originate in a study of blood T cell repertoires in COVID-19. The V end was cut by 0 bases, the J end by 13 bases, with 16 bases between. The CDR3 is 14 amino acids. Germline V gene sequence: CDR1 SGDLS, CDR2 YYNGEE. Clones were sequenced by immunoSEQ multiplex PCR, and TCRdb holds only the in-frame ones, with some missing. The sample carries 100,000 to 150,000 clones, roughly 89% recorded once. Sequencing input: peripheral blood. The chain combines TRBV9 with TRBJ1-4; D not resolved. The TCR originated in a woman between 55 and 75 years old with COVID-19, enrolled during active disease. CDR3 sequence (DNA): TGTGCCAGCAGCGTAGAAGGCCGTAACGGGATACTGTTTTTT. As protein: CASSVEGRNGILFF. Variable domain in full (rest from reference TRBV9 and TRBJ1-4): DSGVTQTPKHLITATGQRVTLRCSPRSGDLSVYWYQQSLDQGLQFLIQYYNGEERAKGNILERFSAQQFPDLHSELNLSSLELGDSALYFCASSVEGRNGILFFGSGTQLSVL.